A single sample is the source of the 25 T cell receptor beta chains below, sequenced in a study of blood T cell repertoires in COVID-19. Here immunoSEQ multiplex PCR was the method, and the copy in TCRdb shows in-frame clones only, minus some. The sample has about 430,000 clones, around 87% seen once. Sequencing was done on a sample of PBMCs or T cells enriched from blood (not recorded which). The receptors stem from a woman aged 25 to 45 with acute COVID-19.

The rearrangement links TRBV3-1 (or the pseudogene TRBV3-2) to TRBJ1-6; D ambiguous. Per germline, CDR1 LGHDT and CDR2 YNNKEL (reference sequence). The CDR3 has 14 amino acids. V dropped 1 base and J dropped 8 bases, with 9 bases sitting between them. The CDR3 is CASSQGIRDSPLHF. The CDR3 nucleotides are TGTGCCAGCAGCCAAGGCATACGGGATTCACCCCTCCACTTT.

This clone was detected only a few times. This rearrangement joins TRBV24-1 to TRBJ1-6, with a tentative D call TRBD1 (5 bases). Germline V gene sequence: CDR1 KGHDR, CDR2 SFDVKD. The CDR3 extends over 21 amino acids. V lost 0 bases to trimming and J lost 9 bases, with 29 bases between them. This chain's CDR3 is CATSDLHGFGGRGKMFSPLHF. The CDR3 region has the DNA TGTGCCACCAGTGATTTGCATGGCTTTGGCGGACGGGGGAAAATGTTTTCACCCCTCCACTTT.

J is TRBJ2-2 and V is TRBV7-9; D perhaps matches TRBD1 (5 bases). The CDR3 is 16 residues long. The V end lost 5 bases, the J end lost 4 bases, and 17 bases lay between the germline ends. Germline V lookup: CDR1 SEHNR, CDR2 FQNEAQ (reference sequence). Here the CDR3 reads CASSTHRRSITGELFF. Written as DNA, the CDR3 is TGTGCCAGCAGCACCCACAGGAGATCGATCACCGGGGAGCTGTTTTTT.

The rearrangement links TRBV28 to TRBJ1-6; 7 bases fit TRBD1. J gave up 6 bases and V 5 bases, and 10 bases lay outside the gene matches. There are 16 residues in the CDR3. CDR1 and CDR2 (germline): MDHEN, SYDVKM. The CDR3: CASSPPWTGGNSPLHF. In DNA, the CDR3 is TGTGCCAGCAGTCCCCCTTGGACAGGAGGTAATTCACCCCTCCACTTT. The full variable domain, in which reference TRBV28 and TRBJ1-6 provide the parts outside the CDR3, is DVKVTQSSRYLVKRTGEKVFLECVQDMDHENMFWYRQDPGLGLRLIYFSYDVKMKEKGDIPEGYSVSREKKERFSLILESASTNQTSMYLCASSPPWTGGNSPLHFGNGTRLTVT.

The chain employs TRBV7-8 and TRBJ1-2; 9 nucleotides agree with TRBD1. The germline CDR1 and CDR2 sequences are SGHVS and FQNEAQ. The J segment lost 9 bases and the V segment lost 6 bases, leaving 11 bases of the junction unmatched. The CDR3 spans 14 residues. The CDR3 nucleotides read TGTGCCAGCAGTCCAGACAGGGGGGCAAACAGCTACACCTTC. Translation gives CASSPDRGANSYTF.

This rearrangement joins TRBV28 to TRBJ2-1; D might be TRBD1 (6 bases). The germline V gene has CDR1 MDHEN and CDR2 SYDVKM. Trimming removed 6 bases at V and 4 bases at J, with 10 bases between. The CDR3 is 13 residues long. This CDR3 is CASSLDSYNEQFF. Here the CDR3 DNA reads TGTGCCAGCAGCCTGGACAGTTACAATGAGCAGTTCTTC. Looking up the rest from reference TRBV28 and TRBJ2-1 gives the full variable domain: DVKVTQSSRYLVKRTGEKVFLECVQDMDHENMFWYRQDPGLGLRLIYFSYDVKMKEKGDIPEGYSVSREKKERFSLILESASTNQTSMYLCASSLDSYNEQFFGPGTRLTVL.

The chain combines TRBV4-3 with TRBJ1-2; D is uncertain. CDR1 and CDR2 (germline): LGHNA, YSLEER. The CDR3 is 16 residues long. The V and J ends lost 0 bases and 0 bases respectively, with 11 bases between them. The CDR3 DNA reads TGCGCCAGCAGCCAAGACGGCTTAGCAGCTAACTATGGCTACACCTTC. It codes for CASSQDGLAANYGYTF.

The V gene is TRBV3-1 (or the pseudogene TRBV3-2), the J gene TRBJ2-6, with D perhaps matching TRBD1 (5 bases). The CDR3 spans 17 residues. V was clipped by 1 base and J by 0 bases, with 10 bases between them. Germline lookup yields CDR1 LGHDT and CDR2 YNNKEL (reference sequence). CDR3: CASSQGSTASGANVLTF. CDR3 sequence (DNA): TGTGCCAGCAGCCAAGGGTCGACAGCCTCTGGGGCCAACGTCCTGACTTTC.

The J gene is TRBJ2-5, the V gene TRBV6-5; 7 positions match TRBD1. This CDR3 has 14 residues. Trimming at V came to 4 bases and at J to 1 base, leaving 3 bases not matched to a gene. The germline V gene has CDR1 MNHEY and CDR2 SVGAGI. In nucleotides, the CDR3 is TGTGCCAGCAGTTTCCGGGACAGCCAAGAGACCCAGTACTTC. It yields the protein CASSFRDSQETQYF.

V and J are TRBV6-1 and TRBJ1-1, with D perhaps matching TRBD1 (6 bases). CDR3 size: 13 residues. CDR1 MNHNS and CDR2 SASEGT come from the germline V gene. The germline V and J ends were trimmed by 0 bases and 8 bases, with 10 bases remaining between them. The CDR3 DNA reads as TGTGCCAGCAGTGAAGCTCATACAGGGGAAGCTTTCTTT. It yields the protein CASSEAHTGEAFF.

The chain combines TRBV7-2 with TRBJ2-5; 15 bases match TRBD2. The CDR3 extends over 17 amino acids. CDR1 and CDR2 from the germline V gene are SGHTA and FQGNSA. Trimming at V came to 5 bases and at J to 5 bases, leaving 9 bases not matched to a gene. CDR3 nucleotide sequence: TGTGCCAGCAGCCTAGGACTAGCGGGGGGGCACCGTGAGACCCAGTACTTC. It yields the protein CASSLGLAGGHRETQYF.

The J gene is TRBJ1-6, the V gene TRBV5-1, with D hard to call. With 2 bases removed from V and 6 bases from J, the gap between germline ends came to 12 bases. This CDR3 has 15 residues. Germline values: CDR1 SGHRS, CDR2 YFSETQ. CDR3 DNA: TGCGCCAGCAGCTTAGAGGGCAATTTTAATTCACCCCTCCACTTT. Translated, it gives CASSLEGNFNSPLHF.

The chain employs TRBV12-5 and TRBJ1-1, with D perhaps TRBD1 (6 bases). Germline V lookup: CDR1 LGHNT, CDR2 FRNRAP. Trimming left V 5 bases short and J 1 base short, with 14 bases between. The CDR3 runs to 15 residues. The CDR3 nucleotides read TGTGCTAGTGGTCCTGTCAGGGGACCGAACACTGAAGCTTTCTTT. It is translated as CASGPVRGPNTEAFF.

This clone was found once. The chain employs TRBV6-5 and TRBJ1-6; D not resolved. Between the trimmed V and J ends, which lost 6 bases and 12 bases, there was a span of 12 bases. Germline V lookup: CDR1 MNHEY, CDR2 SVGAGI. CDR3 length equals 12 residues. The CDR3 DNA reads TGTGCCAGCAGGGTCTTAGGAGGACCCCTCCACTTT. This gives the protein CASRVLGGPLHF.

The V call is TRBV12-5, the J call TRBJ2-1; 11 bases align to TRBD2. This CDR3 region has 15 residues. The V gene end was trimmed by 1 base and the J gene end by 9 bases; junction bases not matched to a gene: 5. Germline CDR1 reads LGHNT; CDR2 reads FRNRAP. CDR3 sequence reads: CASGLGLAGGTEQFF. For the CDR3, the DNA is TGTGCTAGTGGTTTGGGCCTAGCGGGGGGAACTGAGCAGTTCTTC. The full variable domain, completed using reference TRBV12-5 and TRBJ2-1, is DARVTQTPRHKVTEMGQEVTMRCQPILGHNTVFWYRQTMMQGLELLAYFRNRAPLDDSGMPKDRFSAEMPDATLATLKIQPSEPRDSAVYFCASGLGLAGGTEQFFGPGTRLTVL.

The V call is TRBV12-3 or TRBV12-4, the J call TRBJ2-2; D unclear. The CDR3 is 12 residues long. V was clipped by 7 bases and J by 6 bases, with 9 bases between them. In DNA form, the CDR3 reads TGTGCCAGCAATCGGTCTCCCGGGGAGCTGTTTTTT. This sequence encodes CASNRSPGELFF.

The chain couples TRBV4-1 to TRBJ1-1; possible D gene TRBD1, 5 bases. Trimming left V 1 base short and J 2 bases short, with 26 bases between. Germline values: CDR1 MGHRA, CDR2 YSYEKL. CDR3 length: 20 residues. The CDR3 loop reads CASSQGQGGPTRQFNTEAFF. The CDR3 DNA reads TGCGCCAGCAGCCAAGGCCAGGGAGGACCAACCAGACAATTTAACACTGAAGCTTTCTTT.

This clone occurred once. This chain joins TRBV6-5 and TRBJ2-7; D may be TRBD2 (6 bases). Germline V gene lookup returns CDR1 MNHEY and CDR2 SVGAGI. CDR3 length equals 14 residues. V dropped 7 bases and J dropped 3 bases, with 16 bases sitting between them. The CDR3 sequence is CASITPGLNYEQYF. For the CDR3, the DNA is TGTGCCAGCATCACACCGGGACTTAACTACGAGCAGTACTTC.

The V and J genes are TRBV5-5 and TRBJ2-3; D is possibly TRBD1 (6 bases). V was pared by 4 bases and J by 2 bases, with 11 bases between. CDR3 size: 14 residues. Germline lookup yields CDR1 SGHKS and CDR2 YYEKEE (reference sequence). CDR3 DNA: TGTGCCAGCAGCCCAAACAGGGCCACAGATACGCAGTATTTT. Amino acid sequence: CASSPNRATDTQYF.

The rearrangement joins TRBV7-3 to TRBJ1-1, with 11 bases lining up with TRBD1. The junction had 4 bases not matched to a gene; V was cut back by 3 bases and J by 4 bases. The CDR3 has 15 residues. CDR1 is SGHTA, CDR2 FQGTGA, per germline. The DNA of the CDR3 is TGTGCCAGCAGCTTTACCGGGACAGGGGGCACTGAAGCTTTCTTT. Its protein product is CASSFTGTGGTEAFF.

The chain carries TRBV7-9 and TRBJ2-1; no clear D. CDR3 length: 15 amino acids. Germline V lookup: CDR1 SEHNR, CDR2 FQNEAQ (reference sequence). Trimming shortened V by 1 base and J by 8 bases, and 15 bases separated the two germline ends. The CDR3 DNA reads TGTGCCAGCAGCTTAGGTGTCAGGCGCACGGATGAGCAGTTCTTC. It codes for CASSLGVRRTDEQFF.

The chain recombines TRBV6-2 or TRBV6-3 with TRBJ1-6; weak D call: TRBD1 (6 bases). V was trimmed by 1 base and J by 2 bases, leaving 21 bases between them. CDR1 and CDR2 (germline): MNHEY, SVGEGT. The CDR3 consists of 20 residues. The CDR3 sequence is CASSYFRRTDSRTYNSPLHF. CDR3 nucleotide sequence: TGTGCCAGCAGTTACTTCAGAAGGACAGACTCGAGAACCTATAATTCACCCCTCCACTTT.

The chain recombines TRBV5-1 with TRBJ2-3; 9 bases fit TRBD2. The V segment lost 0 bases and the J segment 0 bases; nucleotides outside the gene matches: 5. This CDR3 comprises 17 residues. Looked up from germline, CDR1 is SGHRS and CDR2 is YFSETQ. The CDR3 protein is CASSLETSGVSTDTQYF. The CDR3 coding sequence is TGCGCCAGCAGCTTGGAGACTAGCGGAGTAAGCACAGATACGCAGTATTTT.

The chain links TRBV7-2 to TRBJ1-3, with 8 bases lining up with TRBD1. J gave up 2 bases and V 5 bases, and 8 bases lay outside the gene matches. The CDR3 is made up of 16 amino acids. The germline V gene has CDR1 SGHTA and CDR2 FQGNSA. CDR3 nucleotides: TGTGCCAGCAGCCTTAACAGGGGGTTGACTGGAAACACCATATATTTT. Translating it yields CASSLNRGLTGNTIYF.

Regarding this clone: The sample contains more than one DNA sequence encoding this CDR3. The V call is TRBV2, the J call TRBJ1-1; D call uncertain. The CDR3 is made up of 14 amino acids. V was pared by 3 bases and J by 0 bases, with 8 bases between. Germline V CDR1 and CDR2: SNHLY, FYNNEI. The CDR3 reads CASSDGGMNTEAFF. The CDR3 DNA reads as TGTGCCAGCAGTGACGGCGGTATGAACACTGAAGCTTTCTTT.